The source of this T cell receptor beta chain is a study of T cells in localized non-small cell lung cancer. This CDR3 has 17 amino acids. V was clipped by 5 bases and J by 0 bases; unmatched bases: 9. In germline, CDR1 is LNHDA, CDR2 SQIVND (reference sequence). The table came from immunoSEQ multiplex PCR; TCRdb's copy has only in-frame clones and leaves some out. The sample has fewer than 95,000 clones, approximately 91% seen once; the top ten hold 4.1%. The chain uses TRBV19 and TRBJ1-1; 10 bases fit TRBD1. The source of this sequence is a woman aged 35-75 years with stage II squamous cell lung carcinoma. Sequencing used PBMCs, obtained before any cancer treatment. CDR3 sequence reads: CASSLRDRGEMNTEAFF. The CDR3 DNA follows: TGTGCCAGTAGTTTAAGGGACAGGGGTGAAATGAACACTGAAGCTTTCTTT.